Shown below are 21 T cell receptor beta chains from a single sample sequenced in a study of identical twins. TCRdb independently ran MiXCR on the 5' RACE reads; one entry per CDR3 protein. The table has some 900,000 distinct CDR3 sequences, roughly an eighth seen once. These same data were also listed under a study on yellow fever vaccine responses in identical twins.

Sequenced input: PBMCs. All receptors derive from a woman younger than 30 in good health.

The chain links TRBV15 to TRBJ2-7; tentatively, D is TRBD2 (5 bases). V lost 0 bases to trimming and J lost 1 base, with 10 bases between them. The CDR3 is 15 residues long. CDR1 and CDR2 (germline): LNHNV, YYDKDF (reference sequence). This CDR3 reads CATSREFGISYEQYV. The CDR3 DNA sequence: TGTGCCACCAGCAGAGAGTTCGGGATTTCCTACGAGCAGTACGTC.

The chain joins TRBV19 to TRBJ2-3; maybe TRBD2 (5 bases). CDR3 length: 16 amino acids. Germline V gene lookup returns CDR1 LNHDA and CDR2 SQIVND (reference sequence). The ends were cut back, 7 bases at V and 0 bases at J, with 17 bases in the middle. The CDR3 reads CASKRAPSPSTDTQYF. The CDR3 nucleotides read TGTGCCAGTAAGAGGGCTCCTAGCCCTAGCACAGATACGCAGTATTTT.

At least ten counts were recorded for this clonotype. The chain is built from TRBV4-1 and TRBJ2-3, with TRBD2 identical over 9 bases. Trimming removed 1 base from V and 4 bases from J; junction bases left unmatched: 0. Germline CDR1 MGHRA, CDR2 YSYEKL. This CDR3 is built from 14 residues. The CDR3 coding sequence is TGCGCCAGCAGCCAAGGACTAGCGGCAGATACGCAGTATTTT. It translates to CASSQGLAADTQYF.

The chain has TRBV29-1 and TRBJ2-1, with TRBD1 identical over 7 bases. The V and J ends lost 5 bases and 6 bases, in that order; junction bases with no gene match: 10. In germline, CDR1 is SQVTM, CDR2 ANQGSEA. This CDR3 is built from 14 residues. CDR3: CSVTTGVFGNEQFF. The CDR3 nucleotides read TGCAGCGTTACCACAGGGGTTTTTGGCAATGAGCAGTTCTTC.

This clonotype was seen only a few times. V is TRBV20-1 and J is TRBJ1-6; D is possibly TRBD1 (5 bases). The CDR3 is 12 amino acids. V dropped 6 bases and J dropped 9 bases, with 12 bases sitting between them. The germline V gene has CDR1 DFQATT and CDR2 SNEGSKA (reference sequence). CDR3 sequence reads: CSATDSGSPLHF. The CDR3 coding sequence is TGCAGTGCAACAGACAGTGGTTCACCCCTCCACTTT.

The genes are TRBV7-8 and TRBJ2-2; D gene unclear. Germline CDR1 reads SGHVS; CDR2 reads FQNEAQ. V was cut by 0 bases and J by 0 bases, with 11 bases left in between. The CDR3 spans 17 residues. The CDR3 reads CASSLASGSTNTGELFF. As DNA, the CDR3 is TGTGCCAGCAGCTTAGCTTCGGGTAGCACGAACACCGGGGAGCTGTTTTTT.

This clonotype was seen a few times. The chain carries TRBV29-1 and TRBJ1-5; D gene unclear. Per germline, CDR1 SQVTM and CDR2 ANQGSEA. The CDR3 has 14 residues. V lost 2 bases and J 6 bases, leaving 14 bases between the germline ends. The CDR3: CSVEMEGPGQPQHF. CDR3 in DNA: TGCAGCGTTGAAATGGAGGGCCCGGGTCAGCCCCAGCATTTT.

This sequence joins TRBV5-1 and TRBJ2-1; 11 nucleotides match TRBD2. The CDR3 loop spans 15 amino acids. Trimming at V came to 1 base and at J to 6 bases, leaving 3 bases not matched to a gene. Germline V CDR1 and CDR2: SGHRS, YFSETQ. CDR3 protein: CASSLMTSGVNEQFF. As DNA, the CDR3 is TGCGCCAGCAGCTTGATGACTAGCGGGGTCAATGAGCAGTTCTTC.

The V and J genes are TRBV7-3 and TRBJ2-1; no reliable D call. Trimming removed 6 bases at V and 4 bases at J, with 19 bases between. Per germline, CDR1 SGHTA and CDR2 FQGTGA. The CDR3 is made up of 16 amino acids. CDR3 DNA sequence: TGTGCCAGCAGTTCCCGTCAGGTAGAGAGATACAATGAGCAGTTCTTC. Its translation is CASSSRQVERYNEQFF.

In its sample, this clonotype was seen a few times. The chain combines TRBV24-1 with TRBJ2-5; D is undetermined. Trimming cost V 5 bases and J 1 base, with 7 bases left between them. The CDR3 loop spans 13 amino acids. In germline, CDR1 is KGHDR, CDR2 SFDVKD. CDR3 coding DNA: TGTGCCACCAGTGGCTTACTCCAAGAGACCCAGTACTTC. Amino acids: CATSGLLQETQYF.

This clonotype came up a few times. This chain joins TRBV3-1 and TRBJ2-5; tentatively, D is TRBD2 (5 bases). The CDR3 spans 15 residues. V lost 3 bases and J 1 base, leaving 12 bases between the germline ends. Germline-derived CDR1 and CDR2 are LGHDT and YNNKEL (reference sequence). In DNA form, the CDR3 reads TGTGCCAGCAGCCATGCCGGACTGATCCAAGAGACCCAGTACTTC. This translates into CASSHAGLIQETQYF.

The chain has TRBV27 and TRBJ1-1, with D perhaps TRBD1 (5 bases). There are 16 residues in the CDR3. The V and J ends lost 5 bases and 2 bases respectively, with 18 bases between them. CDR1 is MNHEY and CDR2 is SMNVEV in the germline V gene (reference sequence). The DNA of the CDR3 is TGTGCCAGCAGTCCCCGATGGGGGAAGATTAACACTGAAGCTTTCTTT. Protein sequence: CASSPRWGKINTEAFF.

The chain is built from TRBV28 and TRBJ2-7; D gene ambiguous. Between the trimmed V and J ends, which lost 5 bases and 7 bases, there was a span of 27 bases. This CDR3 contains 17 residues. CDR1 is MDHEN, CDR2 SYDVKM, per germline. The CDR3 region is CASSGDGLRQGFWEQYF. In nucleotides, the CDR3 is TGTGCCAGCAGTGGCGATGGTCTGAGACAAGGTTTTTGGGAGCAGTACTTC.

The V call is TRBV11-1, the J call TRBJ2-1; 9 nucleotides match TRBD2. Germline V gives CDR1 SGHAT, CDR2 FQDESV (reference sequence). CDR3 length equals 18 residues. V lost 1 base to trimming and J lost 0 bases; unmatched junction nucleotides: 7. In nucleotides, the CDR3 is TGTGCCAGCAGCTTAGATGGGACTAGCAGGAGCTCCTACAATGAGCAGTTCTTC. Translated, it gives CASSLDGTSRSSYNEQFF.

This chain joins TRBV28 and TRBJ2-7; D gene unclear. The CDR3 has 12 amino acids. The V gene's germline CDR1 is MDHEN and CDR2 SYDVKM. With 6 bases removed from V and 3 bases from J, the gap between germline ends came to 9 bases. The CDR3 sequence is CASSIDNYEQYF. As DNA, the CDR3 is TGTGCCAGCAGCATCGACAACTACGAGCAGTACTTC.

The V and J genes are TRBV2 and TRBJ2-2; 8 bases line up with TRBD1. CDR1 and CDR2 from the germline V gene are SNHLY and FYNNEI. After removal of 7 bases from V and 5 bases from J, the junction contained 12 bases not matched to a gene. The CDR3 covers 16 residues. Here the CDR3 reads CASTEPDRGWTGELFF. The DNA for the CDR3 is TGTGCCAGCACCGAACCTGACAGGGGTTGGACCGGGGAGCTGTTTTTT.

The chain joins TRBV20-1 to TRBJ2-3, with 14 bases identical to TRBD2. CDR3 size: 16 residues. Trimming took 5 bases from V and 6 from J; bases not matched to a gene: 10. Germline V gene lookup returns CDR1 DFQATT and CDR2 SNEGSKA (reference sequence). The CDR3, as DNA: TGCAGTGCTCCTTCGACTAGCGGGGGGGCACGCGATACGCAGTATTTT. This sequence encodes CSAPSTSGGARDTQYF.

The genes are TRBV28 and TRBJ2-5, with TRBD2 matching over 9 bases. V shed 3 bases and J 5 bases; nucleotides not matched to a gene: 7. Germline V gene data show CDR1 as MDHEN and CDR2 as SYDVKM. This CDR3 contains 15 residues. Here the CDR3 reads CASSFGGRAVETQYF. The CDR3 DNA reads TGTGCCAGCAGTTTCGGCGGGAGGGCCGTGGAGACCCAGTACTTC.

The DNA for the CDR3 is TGTGCCAGCAGCCACGCCGGACTAGCGGGCACGGGCACAGATACGCAGTATTTT. This sequence encodes CASSHAGLAGTGTDTQYF. This chain links TRBV3-1 with TRBJ2-3, with 11 bases fitting TRBD2. The junction had 9 bases not matched to a gene; V was cut back by 3 bases and J by 1 base. The CDR3 spans 18 residues. Germline CDR1 LGHDT, CDR2 YNNKEL (reference sequence).

This chain connects TRBV9 to TRBJ2-1; TRBD2 aligns across 9 bases. The CDR3 contains 14 residues. V shed 0 bases, J shed 8 bases, and the junction held 3 bases outside the gene matches. Germline V gene lookup returns CDR1 SGDLS and CDR2 YYNGEE. This chain's CDR3 is CASSVALAGDEQFF. In nucleotides, the CDR3 is TGTGCCAGCAGCGTAGCATTAGCGGGAGATGAGCAGTTCTTC.

The chain recombines TRBV5-1 with TRBJ2-2; maybe TRBD1 (5 bases). Germline assignment: CDR1 SGHRS and CDR2 YFSETQ. The CDR3 extends over 13 amino acids. Trimming shortened V by 0 bases and J by 8 bases, and 8 bases separated the two germline ends. The CDR3 region is CASSLDRMGELFF. Written as DNA, the CDR3 is TGCGCCAGCAGCTTGGACAGGATGGGGGAGCTGTTTTTT.